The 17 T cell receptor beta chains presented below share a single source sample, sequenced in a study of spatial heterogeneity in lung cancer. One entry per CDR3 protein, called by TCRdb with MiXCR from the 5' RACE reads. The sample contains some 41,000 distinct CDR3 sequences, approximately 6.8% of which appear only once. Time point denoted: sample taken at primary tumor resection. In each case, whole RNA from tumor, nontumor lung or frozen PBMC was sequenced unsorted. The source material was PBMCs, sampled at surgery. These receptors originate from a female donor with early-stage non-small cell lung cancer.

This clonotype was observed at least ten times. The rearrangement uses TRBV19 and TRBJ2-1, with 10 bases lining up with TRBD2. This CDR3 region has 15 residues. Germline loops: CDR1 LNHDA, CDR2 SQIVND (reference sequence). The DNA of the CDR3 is TGTGAGCGGGAGGGGGCTTTAAGTAGGTACAATGAGCAGTTCTTC. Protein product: CEREGALSRYNEQFF. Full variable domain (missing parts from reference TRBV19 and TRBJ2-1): DGGITQSPKYLFRKEGQNVTLSCEQNLNHDAMYWYRQDPGQGLRLIYYSQIVNDFQKGDIAEGYSVSREKKESFPLTVTSAQKNPTAFYLCEREGALSRYNEQFFGPGTRLTVL.

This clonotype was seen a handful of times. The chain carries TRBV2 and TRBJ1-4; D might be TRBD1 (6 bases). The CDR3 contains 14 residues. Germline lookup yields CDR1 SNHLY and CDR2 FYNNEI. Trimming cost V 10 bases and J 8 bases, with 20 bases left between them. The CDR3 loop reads CATDPGRGGEKLFF. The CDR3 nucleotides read TGTGCCACCGACCCGGGACGCGGGGGCGAAAAACTGTTTTTT.

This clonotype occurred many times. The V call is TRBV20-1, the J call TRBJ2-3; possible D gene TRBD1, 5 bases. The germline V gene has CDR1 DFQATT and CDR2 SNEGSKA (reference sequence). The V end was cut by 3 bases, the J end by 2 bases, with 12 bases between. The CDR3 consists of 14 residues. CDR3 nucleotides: TGCAGTGCTAGGATCGATGGGGCCACAGATACGCAGTATTTT. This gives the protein CSARIDGATDTQYF.

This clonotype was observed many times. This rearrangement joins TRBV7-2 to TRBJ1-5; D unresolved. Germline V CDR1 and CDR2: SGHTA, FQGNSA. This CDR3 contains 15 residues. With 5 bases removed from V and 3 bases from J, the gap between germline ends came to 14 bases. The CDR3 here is CASSQSGSNNQPQHF. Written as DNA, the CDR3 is TGTGCCAGCAGCCAGTCAGGCTCCAACAATCAGCCCCAGCATTTT.

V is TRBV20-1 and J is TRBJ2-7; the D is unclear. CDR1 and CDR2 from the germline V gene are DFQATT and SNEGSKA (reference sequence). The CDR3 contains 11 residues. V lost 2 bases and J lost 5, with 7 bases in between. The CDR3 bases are TGCAGTGCTAGACCCTATGACGAGCAGTACTTC. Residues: CSARPYDEQYF.

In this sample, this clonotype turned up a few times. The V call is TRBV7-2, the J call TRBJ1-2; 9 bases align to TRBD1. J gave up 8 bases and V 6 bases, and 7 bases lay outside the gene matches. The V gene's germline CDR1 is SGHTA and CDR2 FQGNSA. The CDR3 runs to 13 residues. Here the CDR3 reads CASSSQGASGYTF. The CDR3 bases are TGTGCCAGCAGTTCACAGGGGGCGTCAGGCTACACCTTC.

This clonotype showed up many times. CDR3 region: CASSSRRLQETQYF. The CDR3 DNA sequence: TGTGCCAGCAGCTCCAGACGGCTACAAGAGACCCAGTACTTC. The J gene is TRBJ2-5, the V gene TRBV5-5; no reliable D call. The CDR3 has 14 amino acids. From germline, CDR1 is SGHKS and CDR2 YYEKEE (reference sequence). The V end was cut by 3 bases, the J end by 2 bases, with 11 bases between.

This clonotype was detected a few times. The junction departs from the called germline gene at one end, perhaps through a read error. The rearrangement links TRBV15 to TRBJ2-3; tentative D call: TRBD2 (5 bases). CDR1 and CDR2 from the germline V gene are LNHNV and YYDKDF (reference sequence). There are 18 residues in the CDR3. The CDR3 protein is CVTSRDLRGISDADTQYF. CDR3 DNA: TGTGTCACCAGCAGAGATCTTCGGGGAATTAGCGACGCAGATACGCAGTATTTT.

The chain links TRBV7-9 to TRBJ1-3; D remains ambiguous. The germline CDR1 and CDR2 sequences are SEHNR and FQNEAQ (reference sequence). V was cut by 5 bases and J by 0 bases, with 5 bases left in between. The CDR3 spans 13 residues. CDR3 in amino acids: CASSRDSGNTIYF. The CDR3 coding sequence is TGTGCCAGCAGCCGAGACTCTGGAAACACCATATATTTT.

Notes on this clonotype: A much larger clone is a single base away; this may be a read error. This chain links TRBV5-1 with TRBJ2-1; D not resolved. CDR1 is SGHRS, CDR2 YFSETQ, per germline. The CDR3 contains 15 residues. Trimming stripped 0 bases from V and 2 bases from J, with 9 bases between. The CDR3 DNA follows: TGCGCCAGCAGCTTGGCCATAGGCCCCTACAATGAGCAGTTCTTC. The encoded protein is CASSLAIGPYNEQFF.

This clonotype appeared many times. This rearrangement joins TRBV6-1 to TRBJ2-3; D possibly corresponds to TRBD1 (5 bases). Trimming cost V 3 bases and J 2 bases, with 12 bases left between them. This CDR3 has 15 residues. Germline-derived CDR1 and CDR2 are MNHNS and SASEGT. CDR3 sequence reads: CASSEGRVITDTQYF. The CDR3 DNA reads TGTGCCAGCAGTGAGGGCAGGGTGATCACAGATACGCAGTATTTT.

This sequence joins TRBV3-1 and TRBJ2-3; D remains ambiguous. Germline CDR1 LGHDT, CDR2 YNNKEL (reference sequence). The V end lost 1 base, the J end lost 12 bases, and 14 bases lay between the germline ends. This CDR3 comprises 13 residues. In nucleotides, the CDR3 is TGTGCCAGCAGCCAAGGTGGGCAGCGAGCCCAGTATTTT. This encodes CASSQGGQRAQYF.

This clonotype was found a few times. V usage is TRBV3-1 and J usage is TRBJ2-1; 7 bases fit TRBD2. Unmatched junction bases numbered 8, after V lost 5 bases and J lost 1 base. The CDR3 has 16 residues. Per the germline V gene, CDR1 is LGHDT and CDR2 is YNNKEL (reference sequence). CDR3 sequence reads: CASSSGREVSYNEQFF. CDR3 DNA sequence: TGTGCCAGCAGCTCGGGACGGGAGGTTTCCTACAATGAGCAGTTCTTC.

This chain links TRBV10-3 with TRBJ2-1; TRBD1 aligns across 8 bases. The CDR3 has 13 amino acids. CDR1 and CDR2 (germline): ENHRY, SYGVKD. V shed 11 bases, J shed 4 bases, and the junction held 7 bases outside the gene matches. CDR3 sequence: CASGDRLYNEQFF. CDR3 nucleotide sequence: TGTGCCTCTGGGGACAGGCTTTACAATGAGCAGTTCTTC.

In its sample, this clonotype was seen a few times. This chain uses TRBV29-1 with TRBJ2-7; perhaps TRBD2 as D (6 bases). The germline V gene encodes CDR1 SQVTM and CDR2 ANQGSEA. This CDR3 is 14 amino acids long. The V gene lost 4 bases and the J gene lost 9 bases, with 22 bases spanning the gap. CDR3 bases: TGCAGCGTTGCCGCCGGGAGCGAGGGGAGGCGGCAGTACTTC. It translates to CSVAAGSEGRRQYF.

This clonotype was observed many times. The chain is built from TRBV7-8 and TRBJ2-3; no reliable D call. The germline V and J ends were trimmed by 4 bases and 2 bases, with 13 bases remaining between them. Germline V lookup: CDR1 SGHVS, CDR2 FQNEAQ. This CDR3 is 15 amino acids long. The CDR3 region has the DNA TGTGCCAGCAGCTCAAAAATTGGGGTCACAGATACGCAGTATTTT. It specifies CASSSKIGVTDTQYF.

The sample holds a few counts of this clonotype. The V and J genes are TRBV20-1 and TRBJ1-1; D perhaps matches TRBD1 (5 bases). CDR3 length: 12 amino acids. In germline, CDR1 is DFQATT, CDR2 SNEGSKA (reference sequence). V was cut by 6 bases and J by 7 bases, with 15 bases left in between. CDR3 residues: CSAPSGGGEAFF. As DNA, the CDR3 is TGCAGTGCCCCATCCGGGGGGGGTGAAGCTTTCTTT.